A single sample is the source of the 19 T cell receptor beta chains below, sequenced in a study of blood T cell repertoires in COVID-19. Profiled with immunoSEQ multiplex PCR; TCRdb holds only in-frame clones, not every one. The sample has around 130,000 clones, around four fifths seen once. Sequenced material: PBMCs or T cells enriched from blood (not recorded which). The receptors come from a man in his forties or fifties with acute COVID-19.

This chain links TRBV9 with TRBJ2-2, with 8 bases lining up with TRBD2. The trim removed 4 bases at V and 8 bases at J, leaving 10 bases unmatched. Germline assignment: CDR1 SGDLS and CDR2 YYNGEE. The CDR3 is made up of 15 amino acids. The CDR3 spells CASSPYAGGRGELFF. DNA for the CDR3: TGTGCCAGCAGCCCCTATGCGGGAGGCCGGGGGGAGCTGTTTTTT.

The CDR3 protein is CASLDMAGSTNEKLFF. In nucleotides, the CDR3 is TGTGCCTCACTCGATATGGCGGGGTCAACTAATGAAAAACTGTTTTTT. The V and J genes are TRBV19 and TRBJ1-4; D gene unclear. This CDR3 has 16 amino acids. Germline CDR1 LNHDA, CDR2 SQIVND (reference sequence). Trimming shortened V by 11 bases and J by 0 bases, and 19 bases separated the two germline ends. The whole variable domain, filled in from reference TRBV19 and TRBJ1-4, reads DGGITQSPKYLFRKEGQNVTLSCEQNLNHDAMYWYRQDPGQGLRLIYYSQIVNDFQKGDIAEGYSVSREKKESFPLTVTSAQKNPTAFYLCASLDMAGSTNEKLFFGSGTQLSVL.

V is TRBV28 and J is TRBJ1-2; a possible D gene is TRBD1 (6 bases). V was shortened by 1 base and J by 6 bases, with 18 bases between the two germline ends. The CDR3 totals 16 residues. From germline, CDR1 is MDHEN and CDR2 SYDVKM. The CDR3 loop reads CASSLLRVGGRNGYTF. The CDR3 DNA sequence: TGTGCCAGCAGTTTATTAAGGGTAGGGGGAAGAAATGGCTACACCTTC.

CDR3 nucleotides: TGTGCCAGCAGCTTACAGGGGATCGAAACTGAAGCTTTCTTT. Its translation: CASSLQGIETEAFF. V and J are TRBV7-9 and TRBJ1-1; D may be TRBD1 (6 bases). This CDR3 region has 14 residues. Looked up from germline, CDR1 is SEHNR and CDR2 is FQNEAQ (reference sequence). V was shortened by 2 bases and J by 5 bases, with 12 bases between the two germline ends.

This rearrangement joins TRBV5-6 to TRBJ2-7, with D tentatively TRBD1 (6 bases). Per the germline V gene, CDR1 is SGHDT and CDR2 is YYEEEE. Trimming shortened V by 2 bases and J by 5 bases, and 14 bases separated the two germline ends. The CDR3 totals 14 residues. The CDR3 DNA follows: TGTGCCAGCAGCTTAGACAGGCGCTCGGACGAGCAGTACTTC. It is translated as CASSLDRRSDEQYF.

The rearrangement uses TRBV6-6 and TRBJ2-7, with TRBD2 identical over 10 bases. Germline V CDR1 and CDR2: MNHNY, SVGAGI (reference sequence). After removal of 6 bases from V and 3 bases from J, the junction contained 11 bases not matched to a gene. This CDR3 spans 16 amino acids. CDR3 DNA sequence: TGTGCCAGCAGAGGCGGACTAGCGGACGTTAGCTACGAGCAGTACTTC. Translated, it gives CASRGGLADVSYEQYF.

The chain combines TRBV19 with TRBJ1-2; D is uncertain. Germline loops: CDR1 LNHDA, CDR2 SQIVND (reference sequence). V lost 10 bases and J 0 bases, leaving 12 bases between the germline ends. The CDR3 has 13 residues. The CDR3 region has the DNA TGTGCCACCACGATTACTCCTAACTATGGCTACACCTTC. It codes for CATTITPNYGYTF.

This chain uses TRBV9 with TRBJ1-1, with D unresolved. This CDR3 is built from 15 residues. The ends were cut back, 0 bases at V and 3 bases at J, with 12 bases in the middle. Germline assignment: CDR1 SGDLS and CDR2 YYNGEE. In nucleotides, the CDR3 is TGTGCCAGCAGCGTAGGCGGGAGAGTGGACACTGAAGCTTTCTTT. It codes for CASSVGGRVDTEAFF.

The chain carries TRBV7-2 and TRBJ2-2; D is unclear. This CDR3 is 12 amino acids long. The germline V and J ends were trimmed by 5 bases and 3 bases, with 4 bases remaining between them. Germline-derived CDR1 and CDR2 are SGHTA and FQGNSA. The CDR3 region is CASSHYTGELFF. The CDR3 nucleotides read TGTGCCAGCAGCCACTACACCGGGGAGCTGTTTTTT. The full variable domain, with the rest looked up from reference TRBV7-2 and TRBJ2-2, is GAGVSQSPSNKVTEKGKDVELRCDPISGHTALYWYRQSLGQGLEFLIYFQGNSAPDKSGLPSDRFSAERTGGSVSTLTIQRTQQEDSAVYLCASSHYTGELFFGEGSRLTVL.

This clone was counted a few times. The CDR3 loop reads CASSFPGQGAVNTEAFF. CDR3 coding DNA: TGCGCCAGCAGCTTCCCGGGACAGGGGGCTGTGAACACTGAAGCTTTCTTT. This chain links TRBV5-1 with TRBJ1-1, with 12 nucleotides matching TRBD1. Germline values: CDR1 SGHRS, CDR2 YFSETQ. V lost 2 bases, J lost 0 bases, and 5 bases stayed unmatched. The CDR3 length is 17 residues. Full variable domain (outside the CDR3, taken from reference TRBV5-1 and TRBJ1-1): KAGVTQTPRYLIKTRGQQVTLSCSPISGHRSVSWYQQTPGQGLQFLFEYFSETQRNKGNFPGRFSGRQFSNSRSEMNVSTLELGDSALYLCASSFPGQGAVNTEAFFGQGTRLTVV.

This clone showed up just once. This sequence joins TRBV3-1 (or the pseudogene TRBV3-2) and TRBJ1-5; possibly TRBD1 for D (5 bases). This CDR3 has 14 amino acids. Germline V CDR1 and CDR2: LGHDT, YNNKEL (reference sequence). With 6 bases removed from V and 7 bases from J, the gap between germline ends came to 16 bases. The DNA for the CDR3 is TGTGCCAGCAGTCCGTTTGGGGGGGGACAGCCCCAGCATTTT. Encoded protein: CASSPFGGGQPQHF.

The chain recombines TRBV25-1 with TRBJ2-7; D might be TRBD1 (5 bases). CDR3 size: 12 residues. The ends were cut back, 4 bases at V and 11 bases at J, with 15 bases in the middle. Germline CDR1 reads MGHDK; CDR2 reads SYGVNS. The CDR3 sequence: CASSVYGAKEYF. CDR3 coding DNA: TGTGCCAGCAGTGTTTATGGGGCGAAGGAGTACTTC.

The V and J genes are TRBV9 and TRBJ2-5, with TRBD2 as a possible D gene (6 bases). The ends were cut back, 0 bases at V and 5 bases at J, with 17 bases in the middle. The CDR3 is made up of 16 amino acids. Germline-derived CDR1 and CDR2 are SGDLS and YYNGEE. The CDR3 region is CASSVGGSGYEETQYF. The DNA for the CDR3 is TGTGCCAGCAGCGTAGGAGGTAGCGGTTATGAGGAGACCCAGTACTTC. The full variable domain, rest sourced from reference TRBV9 and TRBJ2-5, is DSGVTQTPKHLITATGQRVTLRCSPRSGDLSVYWYQQSLDQGLQFLIQYYNGEERAKGNILERFSAQQFPDLHSELNLSSLELGDSALYFCASSVGGSGYEETQYFGPGTRLLVL.

This sequence joins TRBV7-8 and TRBJ1-4; 9 nucleotides align to TRBD1. The germline V gene encodes CDR1 SGHVS and CDR2 FQNEAQ. J was trimmed by 7 bases and V by 3 bases; bases with no gene match: 3. This CDR3 contains 14 residues. CDR3 nucleotides: TGTGCCAGCAGCTTCAGACAGGGGGGTGAAAAACTGTTTTTT. It translates to CASSFRQGGEKLFF.

The chain couples TRBV28 to TRBJ2-1, with a weak D call TRBD2 (5 bases). The CDR3 totals 17 residues. The germline gives CDR1 MDHEN, CDR2 SYDVKM. V lost 4 bases and J 0 bases, leaving 16 bases between the germline ends. In DNA, the CDR3 is TGTGCCAGCAGTTCCGTCAGAGGGCTCAGCTCCTACAATGAGCAGTTCTTC. Translation: CASSSVRGLSSYNEQFF.

This chain links TRBV28 with TRBJ1-5; D uncertain. The CDR3 loop spans 14 amino acids. Trimming removed 7 bases at V and 0 bases at J, with 10 bases between. Germline assignment: CDR1 MDHEN and CDR2 SYDVKM. The DNA for the CDR3 is TGTGCCAGCATCGCAGTACATAGCAATCAGCCCCAGCATTTT. Translating it yields CASIAVHSNQPQHF. Full variable domain (outside the CDR3, taken from reference TRBV28 and TRBJ1-5): DVKVTQSSRYLVKRTGEKVFLECVQDMDHENMFWYRQDPGLGLRLIYFSYDVKMKEKGDIPEGYSVSREKKERFSLILESASTNQTSMYLCASIAVHSNQPQHFGDGTRLSIL.

This rearrangement joins TRBV5-4 to TRBJ1-3; 8 bases align to TRBD1. This CDR3 region has 17 residues. V trimming: 4 bases; J trimming: 0 bases; junction bases outside the gene matches: 9. Germline loops: CDR1 SGHNT, CDR2 YYREEE (reference sequence). The CDR3 loop is CASSILTGANSGNTIYF. The CDR3 DNA is TGTGCCAGCAGCATTTTGACAGGGGCTAACTCTGGAAACACCATATATTTT.

This rearrangement joins TRBV27 to TRBJ1-6; TRBD1 might be the D (5 bases). The CDR3 spans 13 residues. Germline values: CDR1 MNHEY, CDR2 SMNVEV (reference sequence). The V and J ends lost 6 bases and 10 bases respectively, with 13 bases between them. Here the CDR3 DNA reads TGTGCCAGCAGGGGCGCGGGGACCTCACCCCTCCACTTT. This translates into CASRGAGTSPLHF.

Points on this clone: One end of the junction does not line up with germline, which may come from a read error. The V call is TRBV7-2, the J call TRBJ2-7; TRBD2 aligns across 7 bases. Per germline, CDR1 SGHTA and CDR2 FQGNSA. The CDR3 runs to 13 residues. CDR3 coding DNA: TGTGCCAGCAGCTTAGTGAGGTGGGAGGGACTTCACTTC. Amino acid sequence: CASSLVRWEGLHF.